This T cell receptor (beta chain) was sequenced for a study of graft-versus-host responses after intestinal transplantation. Overall study: Recipients were given multivisceral, liver-intestinal, or isolated intestinal transplants. All recipients got anti-thymocyte globulin induction, then tacrolimus and steroids for roughly three years. Whole-study findings and limits: Recipient bone marrow held GvH clones, some seen earlier in ileum or blood. Allografts carried high graft-versus-host to host-versus-graft clonal ratios in patients having graft-donor T cell macrochimerism.

Per the germline V gene, CDR1 is MNHEY and CDR2 is SVGAGI. The length of the CDR3 is 15 residues. The ends were cut back, 2 bases at V and 4 bases at J, with 14 bases in the middle. Method: immunoSEQ multiplex PCR; TCRdb's copy keeps in-frame clones and lacks some. This table holds about 27,000 clones, roughly 86% found once. Remarks on this clone: Its specificity is unknown.

The specimen was unstimulated CD8+ T cells sorted from spleen or lymph node cells, collected before transplant. The TCR sequence derives from a human donor who was the organ donor for an intestinal transplant. This chain uses TRBV6-5 with TRBJ1-2, with D possibly TRBD1 on 5 matching bases. The CDR3 spells CASSYEQGWVYGYTF. CDR3 DNA: TGTGCCAGCAGTTACGAGCAGGGATGGGTCTATGGCTACACCTTC.